This note documents a single TCR beta chain sequence. CDR1 and CDR2 from the germline V gene are LGHDT and YNNKEL (reference sequence). The CDR3 is made up of 17 amino acids. Unmatched junction bases numbered 11, after V lost 0 bases and J lost 8 bases. One entry per CDR3 protein, called by TCRdb with MiXCR from the RT-PCR reads. The table lists roughly 460,000 distinct CDR3 sequences, over 9.5% of them singletons. The data were taken from a study of response to subunit inactivated influenza vaccine. This sequence originates from a man aged 50 or older who received an inactivated influenza vaccine. V usage is TRBV3-1 and J usage is TRBJ2-1, with TRBD2 matching over 9 bases. The specimen was PBMCs from blood, collected roughly 48 days after vaccination. Here the CDR3 reads CASSQDQRGGALDEQFF. CDR3 sequence (DNA): TGTGCCAGCAGCCAAGATCAGCGCGGGGGGGCCCTGGATGAGCAGTTCTTC.